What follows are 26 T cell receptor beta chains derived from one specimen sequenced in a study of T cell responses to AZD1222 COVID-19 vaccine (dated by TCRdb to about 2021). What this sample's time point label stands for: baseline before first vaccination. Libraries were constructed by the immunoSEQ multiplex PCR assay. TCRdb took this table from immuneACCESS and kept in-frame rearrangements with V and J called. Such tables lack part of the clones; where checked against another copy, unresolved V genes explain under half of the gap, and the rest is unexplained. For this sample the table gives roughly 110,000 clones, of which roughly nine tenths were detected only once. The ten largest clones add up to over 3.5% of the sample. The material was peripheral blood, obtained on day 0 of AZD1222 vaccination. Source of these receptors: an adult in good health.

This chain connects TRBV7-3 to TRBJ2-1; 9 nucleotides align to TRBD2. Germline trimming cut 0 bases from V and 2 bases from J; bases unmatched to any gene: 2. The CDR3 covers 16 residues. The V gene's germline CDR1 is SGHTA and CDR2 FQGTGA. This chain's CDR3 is CASSLTASGAYNEQFF. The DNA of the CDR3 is TGTGCCAGCAGCTTAACAGCTAGCGGGGCCTACAATGAGCAGTTCTTC.

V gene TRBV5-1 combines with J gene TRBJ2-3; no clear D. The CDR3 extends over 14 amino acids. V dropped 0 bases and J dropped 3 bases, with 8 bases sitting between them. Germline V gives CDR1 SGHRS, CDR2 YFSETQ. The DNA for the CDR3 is TGCGCCAGCAGCTTGGATCTAGGAACAGATACGCAGTATTTT. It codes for CASSLDLGTDTQYF.

CDR3 residues: CASSSDSIYEQYF. CDR3 bases: TGTGCCAGCAGTTCCGACAGTATCTACGAGCAGTACTTC. The V call is TRBV28, the J call TRBJ2-7; TRBD1 might be the D (5 bases). CDR3 size: 13 residues. Trimming shortened V by 4 bases and J by 3 bases, and 10 bases separated the two germline ends. The V gene's germline CDR1 is MDHEN and CDR2 SYDVKM.

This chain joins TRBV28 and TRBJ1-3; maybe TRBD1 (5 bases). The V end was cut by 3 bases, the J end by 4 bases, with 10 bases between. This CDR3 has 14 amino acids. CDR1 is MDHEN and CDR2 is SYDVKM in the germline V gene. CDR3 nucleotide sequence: TGTGCCAGCAGTTTTTTGGGGGAAGGAAACACCATATATTTT. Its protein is CASSFLGEGNTIYF. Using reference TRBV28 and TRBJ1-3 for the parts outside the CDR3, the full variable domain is DVKVTQSSRYLVKRTGEKVFLECVQDMDHENMFWYRQDPGLGLRLIYFSYDVKMKEKGDIPEGYSVSREKKERFSLILESASTNQTSMYLCASSFLGEGNTIYFGEGSWLTVV.

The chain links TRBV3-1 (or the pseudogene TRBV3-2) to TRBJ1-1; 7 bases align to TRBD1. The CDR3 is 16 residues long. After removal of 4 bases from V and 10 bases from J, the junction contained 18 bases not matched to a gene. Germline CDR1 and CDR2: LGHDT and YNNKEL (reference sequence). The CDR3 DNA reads TGTGCCAGCAGCCCCCCCAGGCGGACAGGCCGGGGTGGAGCTTTCTTT. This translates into CASSPPRRTGRGGAFF.

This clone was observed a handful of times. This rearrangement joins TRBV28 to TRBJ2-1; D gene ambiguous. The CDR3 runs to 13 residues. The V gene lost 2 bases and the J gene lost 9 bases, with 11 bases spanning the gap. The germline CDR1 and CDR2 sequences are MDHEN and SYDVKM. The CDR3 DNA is TGTGCCAGCAGTTTAGAACTCGCTAGTGAGCAGTTCTTC. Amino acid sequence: CASSLELASEQFF.

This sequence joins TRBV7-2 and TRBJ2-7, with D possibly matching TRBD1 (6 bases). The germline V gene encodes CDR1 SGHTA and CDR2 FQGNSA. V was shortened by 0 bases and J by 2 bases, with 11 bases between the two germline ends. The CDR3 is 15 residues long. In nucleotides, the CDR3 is TGTGCCAGCAGCTTAGCCCGGACAGCCGCCTACGAGCAGTACTTC. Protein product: CASSLARTAAYEQYF.

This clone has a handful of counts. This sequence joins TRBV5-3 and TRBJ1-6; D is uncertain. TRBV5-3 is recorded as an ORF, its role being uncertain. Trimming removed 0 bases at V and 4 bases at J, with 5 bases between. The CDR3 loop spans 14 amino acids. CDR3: CARSLEDYNSPLHF. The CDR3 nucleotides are TGTGCCAGAAGCTTGGAAGATTATAATTCACCCCTCCACTTT.

The CDR3 DNA follows: TGTGCCAGCAGCTTAGTGCAGGGACGCGGTAATCAGCCCCAGCATTTT. Translating gives CASSLVQGRGNQPQHF. The J gene is TRBJ1-5, the V gene TRBV11-2; the D gene is possibly TRBD1 (5 bases). Germline-derived CDR1 and CDR2 are SGHAT and FQNNGV. The CDR3 runs to 16 residues. The V end lost 1 base, the J end lost 4 bases, and 14 bases lay between the germline ends.

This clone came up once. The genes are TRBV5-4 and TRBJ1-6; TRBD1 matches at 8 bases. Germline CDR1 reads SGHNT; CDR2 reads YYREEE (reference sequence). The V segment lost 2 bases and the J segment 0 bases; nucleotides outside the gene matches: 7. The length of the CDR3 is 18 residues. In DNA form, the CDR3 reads TGTGCCAGCAGCTTCGGCAGGGGGCGCGGCTCCTATAATTCACCCCTCCACTTT. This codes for CASSFGRGRGSYNSPLHF.

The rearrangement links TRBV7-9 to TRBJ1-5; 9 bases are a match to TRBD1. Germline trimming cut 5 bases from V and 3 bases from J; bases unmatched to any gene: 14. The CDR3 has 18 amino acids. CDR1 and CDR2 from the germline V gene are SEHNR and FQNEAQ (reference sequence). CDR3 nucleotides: TGTGCCAGCAGCCCGCTAGGGGGGACAGGGAGGAACAATCAGCCCCAGCATTTT. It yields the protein CASSPLGGTGRNNQPQHF.

The CDR3 bases are TGTGCCACCAGTGATTGGAAGACAGCCTACGAGCAGTACTTC. Encoded protein: CATSDWKTAYEQYF. J is TRBJ2-7 and V is TRBV24-1, with a weak D call TRBD1 (5 bases). Germline V lookup: CDR1 KGHDR, CDR2 SFDVKD. The CDR3 covers 14 residues. Trimming took off 2 bases at V and 2 bases at J, with 9 bases between the two ends.

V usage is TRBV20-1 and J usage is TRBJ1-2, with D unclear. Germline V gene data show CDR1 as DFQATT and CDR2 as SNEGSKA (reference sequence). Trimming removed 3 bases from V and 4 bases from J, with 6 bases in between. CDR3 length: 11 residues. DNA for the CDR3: TGCAGTGCTAGTGCGAGCTATGGCTACACCTTC. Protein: CSASASYGYTF.

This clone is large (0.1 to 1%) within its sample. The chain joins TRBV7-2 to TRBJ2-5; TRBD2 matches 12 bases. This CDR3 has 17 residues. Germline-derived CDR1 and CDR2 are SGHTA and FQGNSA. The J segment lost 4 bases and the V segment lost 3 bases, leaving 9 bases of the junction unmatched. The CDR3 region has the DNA TGTGCCAGCAGCTTCCGTCTAGCGGGGGGGCAGGGAGAGACCCAGTACTTC. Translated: CASSFRLAGGQGETQYF.

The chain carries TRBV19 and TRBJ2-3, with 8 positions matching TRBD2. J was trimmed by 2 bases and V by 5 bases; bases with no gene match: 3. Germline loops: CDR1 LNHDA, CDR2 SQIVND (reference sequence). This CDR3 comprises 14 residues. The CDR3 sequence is CASSSGGPTDTQYF. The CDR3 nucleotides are TGTGCCAGTAGTTCGGGGGGGCCCACAGATACGCAGTATTTT.

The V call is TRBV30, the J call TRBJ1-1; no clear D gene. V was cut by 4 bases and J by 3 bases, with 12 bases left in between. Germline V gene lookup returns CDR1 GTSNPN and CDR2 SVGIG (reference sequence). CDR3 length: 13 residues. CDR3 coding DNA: TGTGCCTGGAAATCTTACCGGGACACTGAAGCTTTCTTT. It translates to CAWKSYRDTEAFF.

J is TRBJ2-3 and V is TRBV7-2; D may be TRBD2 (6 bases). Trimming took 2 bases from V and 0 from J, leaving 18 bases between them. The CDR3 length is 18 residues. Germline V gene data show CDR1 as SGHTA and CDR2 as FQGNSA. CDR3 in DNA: TGTGCCAGCAGCTTACGGCGCGGGGCCCGGTCTAGCACAGATACGCAGTATTTT. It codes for CASSLRRGARSSTDTQYF.

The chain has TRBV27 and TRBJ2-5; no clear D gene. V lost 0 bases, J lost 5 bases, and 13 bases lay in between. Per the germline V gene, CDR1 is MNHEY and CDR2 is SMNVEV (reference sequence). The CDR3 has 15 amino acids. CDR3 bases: TGTGCCAGCAGTTTATCCAGTACGGTAGGGGAGACCCAGTACTTC. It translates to CASSLSSTVGETQYF.

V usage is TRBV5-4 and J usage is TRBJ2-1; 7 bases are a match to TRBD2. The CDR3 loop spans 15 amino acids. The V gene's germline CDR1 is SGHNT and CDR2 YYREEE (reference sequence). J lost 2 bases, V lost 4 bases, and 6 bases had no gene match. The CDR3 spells CASSLPGLTYNEQFF. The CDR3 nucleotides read TGTGCCAGCAGCCTACCGGGACTAACCTACAATGAGCAGTTCTTC.

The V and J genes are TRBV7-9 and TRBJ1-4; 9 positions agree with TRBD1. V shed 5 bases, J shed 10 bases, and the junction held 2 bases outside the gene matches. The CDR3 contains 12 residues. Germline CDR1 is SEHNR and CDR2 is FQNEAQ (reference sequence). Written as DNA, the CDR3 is TGTGCCAGCAGCAAGACAGGGGGAAAACTGTTTTTT. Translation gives CASSKTGGKLFF.

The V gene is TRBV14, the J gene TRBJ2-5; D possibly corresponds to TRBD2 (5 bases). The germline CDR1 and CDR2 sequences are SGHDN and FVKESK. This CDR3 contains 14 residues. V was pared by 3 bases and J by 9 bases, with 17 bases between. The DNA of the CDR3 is TGTGCCAGCAGCCACCGGTTGCTAGGAGGCGCCCAGTACTTC. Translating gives CASSHRLLGGAQYF.

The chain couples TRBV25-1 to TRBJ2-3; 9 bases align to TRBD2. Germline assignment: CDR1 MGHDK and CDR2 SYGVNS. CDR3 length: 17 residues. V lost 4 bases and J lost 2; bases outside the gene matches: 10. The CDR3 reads CASSVAGGSLNTDTQYF. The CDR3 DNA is TGTGCCAGCAGTGTTGCGGGGGGGTCCCTTAACACAGATACGCAGTATTTT. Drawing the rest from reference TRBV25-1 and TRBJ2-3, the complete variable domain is EADIYQTPRYLVIGTGKKITLECSQTMGHDKMYWYQQDPGMELHLIHYSYGVNSTEKGDLSSESTVSRIRTEHFPLTLESARPSHTSQYLCASSVAGGSLNTDTQYFGPGTRLTVL.

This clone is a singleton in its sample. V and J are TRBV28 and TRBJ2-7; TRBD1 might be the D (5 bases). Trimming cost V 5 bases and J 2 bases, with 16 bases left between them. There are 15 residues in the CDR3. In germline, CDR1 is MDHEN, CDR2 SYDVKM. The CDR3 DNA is TGTGCCAGCAGTGCAACAGGCTTCGGCCCCTACGAGCAGTACTTC. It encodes CASSATGFGPYEQYF.

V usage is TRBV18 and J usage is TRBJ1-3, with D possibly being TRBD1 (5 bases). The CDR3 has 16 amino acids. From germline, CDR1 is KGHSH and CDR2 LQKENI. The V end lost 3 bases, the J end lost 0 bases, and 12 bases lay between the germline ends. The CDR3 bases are TGTGCCAGCTCACCGCGACAGCCAGGCTCTGGAAACACCATATATTTT. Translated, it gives CASSPRQPGSGNTIYF.

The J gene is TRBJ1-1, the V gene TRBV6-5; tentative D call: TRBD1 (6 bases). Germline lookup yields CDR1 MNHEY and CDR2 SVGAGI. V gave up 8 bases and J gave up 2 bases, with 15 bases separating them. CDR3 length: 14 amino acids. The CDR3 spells CASRSAGANTEAFF. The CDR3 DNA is TGTGCCAGCCGTTCAGCAGGGGCAAACACTGAAGCTTTCTTT.

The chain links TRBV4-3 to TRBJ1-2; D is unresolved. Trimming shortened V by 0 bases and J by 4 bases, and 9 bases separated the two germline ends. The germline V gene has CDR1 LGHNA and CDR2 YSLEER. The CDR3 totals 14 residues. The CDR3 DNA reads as TGCGCCAGCAGCCAAGATTTGAGGAGCTATGGCTACACCTTC. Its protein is CASSQDLRSYGYTF.